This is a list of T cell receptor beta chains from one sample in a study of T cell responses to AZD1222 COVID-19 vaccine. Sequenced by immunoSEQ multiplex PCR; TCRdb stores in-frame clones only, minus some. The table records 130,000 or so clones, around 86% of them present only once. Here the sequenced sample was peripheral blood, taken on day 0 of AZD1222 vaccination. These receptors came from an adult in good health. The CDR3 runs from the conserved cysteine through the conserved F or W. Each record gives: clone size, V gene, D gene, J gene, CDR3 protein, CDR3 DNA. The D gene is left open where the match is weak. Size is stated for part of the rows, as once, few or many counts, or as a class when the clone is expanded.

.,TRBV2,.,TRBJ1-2,CASRGDLAYGYTF,TGTGCCAGCAGGGGGGACTTGGCCTATGGCTACACCTTC
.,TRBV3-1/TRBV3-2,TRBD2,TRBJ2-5,CASSQEMAGGRATQYF,TGTGCCAGCAGCCAAGAGATGGCGGGGGGACGCGCGACCCAGTACTTC
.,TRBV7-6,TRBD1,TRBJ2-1,CASSDRQGRTYNEQFF,TGTGCCAGCAGCGACCGACAGGGGAGGACATACAATGAGCAGTTCTTC
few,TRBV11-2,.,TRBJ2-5,CASSLGFARTQYF,TGTGCCAGCAGCTTAGGGTTCGCCCGCACCCAGTACTTC
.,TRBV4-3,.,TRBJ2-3,CASSQEWPSTDTQYF,TGCGCCAGCAGCCAGGAGTGGCCTAGTACAGATACGCAGTATTTT
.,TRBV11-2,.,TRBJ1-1,CAIRTGTEAFF,TGTGCCATAAGGACGGGCACTGAAGCTTTCTTT
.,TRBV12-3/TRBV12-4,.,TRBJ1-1,CASSLGVGTEAFF,TGTGCCAGCAGTTTAGGGGTCGGAACTGAAGCTTTCTTT
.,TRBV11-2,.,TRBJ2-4,CASSLDSDLMAYF,TGTGCCAGCAGCTTAGATTCTGATCTTATGGCGTACTTC
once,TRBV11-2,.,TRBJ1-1,CASSAPPELEAFF,TGTGCCAGCAGCGCCCCCCCGGAGCTTGAAGCTTTCTTT
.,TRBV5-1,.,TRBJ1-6,CASSPAGTENSPLHF,TGCGCCAGCAGTCCCGCAGGGACCGAGAATTCACCCCTCCACTTT
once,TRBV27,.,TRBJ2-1,CASRTSAPHNEQFF,TGTGCCAGCCGAACCTCAGCGCCACACAATGAGCAGTTCTTC
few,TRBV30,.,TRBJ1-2,CAYWGQAGGYTF,TGTGCCTACTGGGGGCAGGCGGGTGGCTACACCTTC
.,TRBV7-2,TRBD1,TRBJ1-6,CASRPRQGYNSPLHF,TGTGCCAGCAGGCCCAGACAGGGTTATAATTCACCCCTCCACTTT
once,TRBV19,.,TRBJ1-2,CASSIQSSYRYTF,TGTGCCAGTAGTATTCAGTCCTCCTACCGCTACACCTTC
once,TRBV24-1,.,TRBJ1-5,CATSDFDRKVTQHF,TGTGCCACCAGTGATTTTGACAGGAAAGTAACCCAGCATTTT
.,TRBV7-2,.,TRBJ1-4,CASSLEGGREKLFF,TGTGCCAGCAGCTTAGAAGGGGGGAGGGAAAAACTGTTTTTT
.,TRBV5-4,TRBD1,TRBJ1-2,CASRPGTEVWYGYTF,TGTGCCAGCAGACCCGGGACAGAAGTCTGGTATGGCTACACCTTC
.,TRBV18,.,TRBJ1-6,CASSRGVIGSPLHF,TGTGCCAGCTCTCGAGGGGTAATTGGTTCACCCCTCCACTTT
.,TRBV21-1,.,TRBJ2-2,CASSKTASDRNTGELFF,TGTGCCAGCAGCAAAACCGCTTCGGACAGAAACACCGGGGAGCTGTTTTTT
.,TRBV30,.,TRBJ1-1,CAWIWITEAFF,TGTGCCTGGATCTGGATCACTGAAGCTTTCTTT
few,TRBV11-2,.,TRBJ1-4,CASSLVGRESEKLFF,TGTGCCAGCAGCTTAGTAGGCAGGGAGAGCGAAAAACTGTTTTTT
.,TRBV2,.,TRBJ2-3,CASSVWWLSDTQYF,TGTGCCAGCAGTGTCTGGTGGCTTTCGGATACGCAGTATTTT
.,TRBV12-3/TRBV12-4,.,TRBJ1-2,CASSKGRVGTF,TGTGCCAGCAGTAAAGGCAGGGTCGGCACCTTC
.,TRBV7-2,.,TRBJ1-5,CASSSYDQPQHF,TGTGCCAGCAGCTCTTATGATCAGCCCCAGCATTTT
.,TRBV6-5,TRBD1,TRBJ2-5,CASRPDRAFPETQYF,TGTGCCAGCAGACCTGACAGGGCGTTTCCAGAGACCCAGTACTTC
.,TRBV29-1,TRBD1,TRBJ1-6,CSVSIQGEIGSPLHF,TGCAGCGTATCAATTCAGGGGGAAATAGGGTCACCCCTCCACTTT
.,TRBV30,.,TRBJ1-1,CAWSVAGGTEAFF,TGTGCCTGGAGTGTCGCCGGAGGCACTGAAGCTTTCTTT
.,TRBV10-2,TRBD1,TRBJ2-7,CASSESTGGGEQYF,TGCGCCAGCAGTGAGTCCACAGGGGGCGGCGAGCAGTACTTC
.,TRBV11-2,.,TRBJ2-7,CASSLVGSEDEQYF,TGTGCCAGCAGCTTAGTGGGGAGCGAGGACGAGCAGTACTTC
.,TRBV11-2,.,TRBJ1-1,CASSYRENTEAFF,TGTGCCAGCAGCTATAGAGAGAACACTGAAGCTTTCTTT